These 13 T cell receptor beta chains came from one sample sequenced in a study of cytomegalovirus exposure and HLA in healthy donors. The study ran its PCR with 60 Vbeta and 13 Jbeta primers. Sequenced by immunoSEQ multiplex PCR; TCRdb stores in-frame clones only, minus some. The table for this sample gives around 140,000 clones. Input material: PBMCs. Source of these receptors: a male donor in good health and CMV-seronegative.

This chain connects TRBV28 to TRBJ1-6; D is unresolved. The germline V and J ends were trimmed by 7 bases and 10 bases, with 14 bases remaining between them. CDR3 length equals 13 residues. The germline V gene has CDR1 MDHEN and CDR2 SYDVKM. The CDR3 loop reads CASIFSRESPLHF. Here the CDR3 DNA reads TGTGCCAGCATCTTTAGTCGGGAATCACCCCTCCACTTT.

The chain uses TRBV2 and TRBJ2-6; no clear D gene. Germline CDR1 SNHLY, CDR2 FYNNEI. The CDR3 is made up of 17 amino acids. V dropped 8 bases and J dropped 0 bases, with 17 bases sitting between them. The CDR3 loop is CASYSAGPISGANVLTF. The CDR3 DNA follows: TGTGCCAGCTACTCAGCAGGTCCTATCTCTGGGGCCAACGTCCTGACTTTC.

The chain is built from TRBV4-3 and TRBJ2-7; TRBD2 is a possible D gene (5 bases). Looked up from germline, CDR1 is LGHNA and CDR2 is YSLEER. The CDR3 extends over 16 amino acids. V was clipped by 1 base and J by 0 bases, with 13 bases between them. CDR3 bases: TGCGCCAGCAGCCAAGTCTTCGGGGTCAGCTCCTACGAGCAGTACTTC. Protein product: CASSQVFGVSSYEQYF.

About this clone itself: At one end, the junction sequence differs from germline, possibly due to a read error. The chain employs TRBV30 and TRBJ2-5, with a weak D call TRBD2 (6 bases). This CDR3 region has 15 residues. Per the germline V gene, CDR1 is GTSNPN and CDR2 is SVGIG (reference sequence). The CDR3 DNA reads TGTGCCGGGAGTGTGGGGAAACTTCGGGGGGAGACCCAGTACTTC. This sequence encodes CAGSVGKLRGETQYF.

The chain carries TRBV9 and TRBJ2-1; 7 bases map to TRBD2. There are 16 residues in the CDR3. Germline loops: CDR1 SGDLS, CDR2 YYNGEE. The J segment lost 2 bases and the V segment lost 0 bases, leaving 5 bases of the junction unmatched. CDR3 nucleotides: TGTGCCAGCAGCGTAGATCCGAGCGGGACCTACAATGAGCAGTTCTTC. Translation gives CASSVDPSGTYNEQFF. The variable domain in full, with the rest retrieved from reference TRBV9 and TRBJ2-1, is DSGVTQTPKHLITATGQRVTLRCSPRSGDLSVYWYQQSLDQGLQFLIQYYNGEERAKGNILERFSAQQFPDLHSELNLSSLELGDSALYFCASSVDPSGTYNEQFFGPGTRLTVL.

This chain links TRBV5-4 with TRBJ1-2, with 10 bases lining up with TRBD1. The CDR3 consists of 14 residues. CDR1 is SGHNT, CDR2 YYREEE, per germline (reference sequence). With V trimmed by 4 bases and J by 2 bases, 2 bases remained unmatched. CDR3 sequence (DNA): TGTGCCAGCAGCCAGACAGGGGGCAACTATGGCTACACCTTC. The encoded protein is CASSQTGGNYGYTF.

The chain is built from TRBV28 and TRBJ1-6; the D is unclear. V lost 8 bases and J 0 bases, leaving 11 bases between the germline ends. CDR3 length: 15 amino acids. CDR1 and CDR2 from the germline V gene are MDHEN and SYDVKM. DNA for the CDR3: TGTGCCAGCCTAGACTGGAGCTCCTATAATTCACCCCTCCACTTT. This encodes CASLDWSSYNSPLHF.

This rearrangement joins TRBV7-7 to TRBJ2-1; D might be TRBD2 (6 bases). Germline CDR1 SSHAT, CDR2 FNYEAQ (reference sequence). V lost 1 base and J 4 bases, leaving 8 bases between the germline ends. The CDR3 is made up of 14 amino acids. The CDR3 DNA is TGTGCCAGCAGCTTAGGCGGGAAATACAATGAGCAGTTCTTC. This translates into CASSLGGKYNEQFF.

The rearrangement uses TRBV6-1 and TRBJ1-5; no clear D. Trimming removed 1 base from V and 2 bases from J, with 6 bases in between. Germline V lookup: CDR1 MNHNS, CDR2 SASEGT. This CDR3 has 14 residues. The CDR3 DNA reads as TGTGCCAGCAGTGAAGTACCGGGCAATCAGCCCCAGCATTTT. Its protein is CASSEVPGNQPQHF.

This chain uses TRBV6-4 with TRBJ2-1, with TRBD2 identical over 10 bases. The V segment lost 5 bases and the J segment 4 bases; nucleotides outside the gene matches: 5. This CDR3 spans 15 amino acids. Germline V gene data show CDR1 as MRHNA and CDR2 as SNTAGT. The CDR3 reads CASSQREGMYNEQFF. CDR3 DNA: TGTGCCAGCAGTCAGCGGGAGGGGATGTACAATGAGCAGTTCTTC.

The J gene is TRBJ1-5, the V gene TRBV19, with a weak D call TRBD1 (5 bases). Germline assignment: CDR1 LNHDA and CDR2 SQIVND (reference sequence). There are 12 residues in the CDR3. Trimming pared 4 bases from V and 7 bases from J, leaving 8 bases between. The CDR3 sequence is CASSRGEQPQHF. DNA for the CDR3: TGTGCCAGTAGTAGGGGGGAACAGCCCCAGCATTTT.

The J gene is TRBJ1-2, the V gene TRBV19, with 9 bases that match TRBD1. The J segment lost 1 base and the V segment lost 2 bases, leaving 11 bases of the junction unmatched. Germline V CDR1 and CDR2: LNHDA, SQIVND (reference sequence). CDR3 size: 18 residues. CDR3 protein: CASSIKSGQGRYNYGYTF. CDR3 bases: TGTGCCAGTAGTATAAAGTCGGGACAGGGAAGATATAACTATGGCTACACCTTC.

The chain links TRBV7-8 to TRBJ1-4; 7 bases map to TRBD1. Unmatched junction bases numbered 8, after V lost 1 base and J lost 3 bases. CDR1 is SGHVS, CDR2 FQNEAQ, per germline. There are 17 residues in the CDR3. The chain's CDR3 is CASSLGMLTGPNEKLFF. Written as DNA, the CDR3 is TGTGCCAGCAGCTTAGGGATGCTGACAGGGCCTAATGAAAAACTGTTTTTT.